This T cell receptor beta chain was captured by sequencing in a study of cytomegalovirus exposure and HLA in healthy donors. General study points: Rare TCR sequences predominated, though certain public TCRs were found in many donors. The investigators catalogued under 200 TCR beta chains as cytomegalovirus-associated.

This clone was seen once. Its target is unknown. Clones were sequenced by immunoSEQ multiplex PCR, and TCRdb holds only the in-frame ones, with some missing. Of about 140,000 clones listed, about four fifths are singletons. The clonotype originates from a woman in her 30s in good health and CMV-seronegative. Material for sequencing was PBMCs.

Written as DNA, the CDR3 is TGTGCCAGCAGCCCTAGTAGAGCGAGTAACACTGAAGCTTTCTTT. The encoded protein is CASSPSRASNTEAFF. The chain joins TRBV7-2 to TRBJ1-1, with no clear D. The germline V gene has CDR1 SGHTA and CDR2 FQGNSA. Trimming removed 5 bases from V and 2 bases from J, with 15 bases in between. The CDR3 sequence is 15 residues long.